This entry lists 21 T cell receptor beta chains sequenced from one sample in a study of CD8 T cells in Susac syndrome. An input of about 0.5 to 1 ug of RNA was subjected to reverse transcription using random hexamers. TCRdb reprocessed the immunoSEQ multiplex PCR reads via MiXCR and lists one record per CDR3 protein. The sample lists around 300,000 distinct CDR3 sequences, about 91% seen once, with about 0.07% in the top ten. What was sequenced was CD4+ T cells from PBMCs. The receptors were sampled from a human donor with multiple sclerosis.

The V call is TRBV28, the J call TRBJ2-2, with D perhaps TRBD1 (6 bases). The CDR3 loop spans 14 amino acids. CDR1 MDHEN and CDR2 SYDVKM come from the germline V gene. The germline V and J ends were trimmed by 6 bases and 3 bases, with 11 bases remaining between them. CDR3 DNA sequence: TGTGCCAGCAGAGGGGGTATACACACCGGGGAGCTGTTTTTT. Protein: CASRGGIHTGELFF.

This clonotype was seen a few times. The chain's CDR3 is CASSYSRNTEAFF. For the CDR3, the DNA is TGTGCCAGCAGTTACTCGCGGAACACTGAAGCTTTCTTT. This chain links TRBV6-5 with TRBJ1-1; D remains ambiguous. The V gene lost 0 bases and the J gene lost 1 base, with 3 bases spanning the gap. There are 13 residues in the CDR3. Looked up from germline, CDR1 is MNHEY and CDR2 is SVGAGI.

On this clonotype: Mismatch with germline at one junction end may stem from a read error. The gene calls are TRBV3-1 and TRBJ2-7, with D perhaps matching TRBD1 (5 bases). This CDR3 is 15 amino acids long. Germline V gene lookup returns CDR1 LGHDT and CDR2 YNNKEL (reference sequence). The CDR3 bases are TGTGCTAGCAGCCAAGGTAGGGGCCCAGGGTACGAGCAGTACTTC. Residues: CASSQGRGPGYEQYF.

The CDR3 nucleotides read TGCAGTGCTAGAGGGGGGGTCCACACCGGGGAGCTGTTTTTT. The encoded protein is CSARGGVHTGELFF. The genes are TRBV20-1 and TRBJ2-2, with a tentative D call TRBD2 (6 bases). The germline V and J ends were trimmed by 1 base and 3 bases, with 9 bases remaining between them. Germline CDR1 and CDR2: DFQATT and SNEGSKA (reference sequence). This CDR3 region has 14 residues.

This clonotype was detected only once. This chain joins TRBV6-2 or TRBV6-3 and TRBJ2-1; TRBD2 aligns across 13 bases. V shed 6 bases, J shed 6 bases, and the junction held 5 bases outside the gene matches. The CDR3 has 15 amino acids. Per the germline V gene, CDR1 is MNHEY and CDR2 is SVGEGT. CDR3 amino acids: CASSSTSGGRNEQFF. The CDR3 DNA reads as TGTGCCAGCAGCTCGACTAGCGGGGGGCGCAATGAGCAGTTCTTC.

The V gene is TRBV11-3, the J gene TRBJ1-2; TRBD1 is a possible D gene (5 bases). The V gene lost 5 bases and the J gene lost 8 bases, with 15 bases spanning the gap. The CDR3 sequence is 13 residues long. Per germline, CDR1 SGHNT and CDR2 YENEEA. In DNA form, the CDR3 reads TGTGCCAGCAGCCTCCAGGGAACCCGAGGCTACACCTTC. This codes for CASSLQGTRGYTF. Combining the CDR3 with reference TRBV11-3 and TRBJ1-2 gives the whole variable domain EAGVVQSPRYKIIEKKQPVAFWCNPISGHNTLYWYLQNLGQGPELLIRYENEEAVDDSQLPKDRFSAERLKGVDSTLKIQPAELGDSAVYLCASSLQGTRGYTFGSGTRLTVV.

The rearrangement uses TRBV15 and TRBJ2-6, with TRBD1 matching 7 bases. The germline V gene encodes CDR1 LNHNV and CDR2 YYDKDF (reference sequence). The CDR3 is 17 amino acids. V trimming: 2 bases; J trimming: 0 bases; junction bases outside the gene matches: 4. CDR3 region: CATSRPGQSSGANVLTF. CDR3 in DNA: TGTGCCACCAGCAGACCGGGACAGAGCTCTGGGGCCAACGTCCTGACTTTC.

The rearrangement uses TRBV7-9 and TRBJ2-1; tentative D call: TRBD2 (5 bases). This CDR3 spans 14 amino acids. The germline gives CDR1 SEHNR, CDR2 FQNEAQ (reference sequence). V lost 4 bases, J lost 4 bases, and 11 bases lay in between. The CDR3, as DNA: TGTGCCAGCAGCTATAGAGCGGTATACAATGAGCAGTTCTTC. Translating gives CASSYRAVYNEQFF.

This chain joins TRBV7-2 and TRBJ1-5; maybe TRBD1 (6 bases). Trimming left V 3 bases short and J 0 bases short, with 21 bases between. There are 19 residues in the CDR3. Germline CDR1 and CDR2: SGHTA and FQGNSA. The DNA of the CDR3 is TGTGCCAGCAGCTTGAAGGGAATTATGGGGACATATAGCAATCAGCCCCAGCATTTT. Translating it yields CASSLKGIMGTYSNQPQHF.

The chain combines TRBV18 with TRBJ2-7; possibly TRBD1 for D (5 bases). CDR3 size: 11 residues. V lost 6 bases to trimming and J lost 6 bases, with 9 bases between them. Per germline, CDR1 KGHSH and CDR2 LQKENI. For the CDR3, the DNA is TGTGCCAGCTCTCAGGGTGCCGAGCAGTACTTC. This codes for CASSQGAEQYF.

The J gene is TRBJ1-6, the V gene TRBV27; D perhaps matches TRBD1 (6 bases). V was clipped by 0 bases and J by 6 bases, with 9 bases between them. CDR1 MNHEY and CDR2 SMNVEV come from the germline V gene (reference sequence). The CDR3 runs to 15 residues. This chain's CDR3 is CASSLSDRSNSPLHF. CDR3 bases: TGTGCCAGCAGTTTATCAGACAGGAGTAATTCACCCCTCCACTTT.

CDR3 in amino acids: CSAEDGSGNTIYF. The CDR3 DNA follows: TGCAGTGCCGAGGACGGCTCTGGAAACACCATATATTTT. V and J are TRBV20-1 and TRBJ1-3; D is ambiguous. Trimming pared 6 bases from V and 0 bases from J, leaving 9 bases between. The germline CDR1 and CDR2 sequences are DFQATT and SNEGSKA (reference sequence). This CDR3 is built from 13 residues.

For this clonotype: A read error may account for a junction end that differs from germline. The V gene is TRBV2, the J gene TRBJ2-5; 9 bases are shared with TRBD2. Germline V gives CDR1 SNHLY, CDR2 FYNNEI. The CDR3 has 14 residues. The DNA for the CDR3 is TGTGCCAGCAGGGAAGCGGGAGGTAAAGAGACCCAGTACTTC. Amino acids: CASREAGGKETQYF.

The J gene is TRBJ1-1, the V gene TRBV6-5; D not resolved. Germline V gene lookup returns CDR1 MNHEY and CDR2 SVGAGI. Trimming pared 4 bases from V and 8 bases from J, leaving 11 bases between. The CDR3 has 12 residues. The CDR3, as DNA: TGTGCCAGCAGTTTGGCACCGGGAGAAGCTTTCTTT. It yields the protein CASSLAPGEAFF.

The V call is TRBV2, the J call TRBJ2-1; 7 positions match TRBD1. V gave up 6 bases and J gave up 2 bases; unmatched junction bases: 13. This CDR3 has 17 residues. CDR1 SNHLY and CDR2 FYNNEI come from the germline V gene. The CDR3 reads CASSPGTALTTYNEQFF. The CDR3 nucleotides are TGTGCCAGCAGCCCAGGGACAGCCTTAACGACCTACAATGAGCAGTTCTTC.

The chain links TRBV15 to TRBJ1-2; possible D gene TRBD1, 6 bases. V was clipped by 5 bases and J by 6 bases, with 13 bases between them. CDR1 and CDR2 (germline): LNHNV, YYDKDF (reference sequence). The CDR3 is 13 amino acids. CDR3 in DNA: TGTGCCACCAGCGGCCTACAGGGAAATGGCTACACCTTC. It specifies CATSGLQGNGYTF.

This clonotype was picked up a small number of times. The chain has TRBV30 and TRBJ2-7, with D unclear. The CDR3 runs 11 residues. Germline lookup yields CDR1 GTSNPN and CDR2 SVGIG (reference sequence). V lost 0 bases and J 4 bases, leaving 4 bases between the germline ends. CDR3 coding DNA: TGTGCCTGGAGTGTGCGGTACGAGCAGTACTTC. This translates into CAWSVRYEQYF.

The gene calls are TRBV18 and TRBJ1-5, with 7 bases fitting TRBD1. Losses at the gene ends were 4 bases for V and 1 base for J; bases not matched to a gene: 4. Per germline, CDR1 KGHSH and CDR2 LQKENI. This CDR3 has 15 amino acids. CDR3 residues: CASSRQGGSNQPQHF. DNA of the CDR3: TGTGCCAGCTCACGACAGGGAGGGAGCAATCAGCCCCAGCATTTT. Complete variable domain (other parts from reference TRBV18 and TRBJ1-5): NAGVMQNPRHLVRRRGQEARLRCSPMKGHSHVYWYRQLPEEGLKFMVYLQKENIIDESGMPKERFSAEFPKEGPSILRIQQVVRGDSAAYFCASSRQGGSNQPQHFGDGTRLSIL.

CDR3 loop: CASSLSGERELFF. CDR3 bases: TGCGCCAGCAGCTTGTCCGGGGAACGGGAACTGTTTTTT. The chain couples TRBV5-1 to TRBJ1-4; D unclear. V was trimmed by 1 base and J by 12 bases, leaving 13 bases between them. Germline values: CDR1 SGHRS, CDR2 YFSETQ. The CDR3 is 13 residues long.

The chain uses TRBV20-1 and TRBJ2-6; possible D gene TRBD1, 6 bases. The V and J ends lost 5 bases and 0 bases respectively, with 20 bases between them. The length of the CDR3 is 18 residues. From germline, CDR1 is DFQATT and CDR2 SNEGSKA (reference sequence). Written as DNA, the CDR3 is TGCAGTGCTGGGACGACAGGAAGTCTGAGCTCTGGGGCCAACGTCCTGACTTTC. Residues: CSAGTTGSLSSGANVLTF.

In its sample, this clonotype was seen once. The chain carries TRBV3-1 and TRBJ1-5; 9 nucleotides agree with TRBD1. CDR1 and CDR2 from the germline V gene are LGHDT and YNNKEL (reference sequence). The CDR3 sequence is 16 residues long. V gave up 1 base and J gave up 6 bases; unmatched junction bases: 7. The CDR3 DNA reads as TGTGCCAGCAGCCAAGGTGTACAGGGGGCGCCTCAGCCCCAGCATTTT. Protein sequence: CASSQGVQGAPQPQHF.